This TCR beta chain emerged from a study of blood T cell repertoires in COVID-19. Overall study: The United States, Italy and Spain provided the acute and convalescent COVID-19 samples. PBMCs, B-cell-depleted T cells, or T cells provided the cDNA or gDNA that made up the material.

Per the study methods: Estimation of nucleated cell counts was performed using reference gene primer amplification. Clones were sequenced by immunoSEQ multiplex PCR, and TCRdb holds only the in-frame ones, with some missing. The V and J calls and clone size are taken from that table; D and trimming were inferred from the DNA. The sample lists a few hundred thousand clones; around 83% were seen once. Germline CDR1 SGHRS, CDR2 YFSETQ. V gave up 4 bases and J gave up 4 bases, with 15 bases separating them. The CDR3 sequence is 15 residues long. The chain joins TRBV5-1 to TRBJ1-5, with TRBD1 as a possible D gene (6 bases). Sequencing used peripheral blood. The receptor's source is a man aged 25-40 years who had recovered from COVID-19. Here the CDR3 reads CASSRSGGANQPQHF. As DNA, the CDR3 is TGCGCCAGCAGCCGGTCGGGGGGCGCGAATCAGCCCCAGCATTTT.